Below, 5 T cell receptor beta chains from the same sample are listed, as sequenced in a study of T-cell reconstitution after alpha-beta-depleted transplantation in children. Unique molecular identifiers were built into the TCRbeta library. TCRdb re-called the PCR reads through MiXCR, storing one row per CDR3 protein. The sample records about half a million distinct CDR3 sequences, approximately 12% being singletons. The material sequenced was PBMCs from the stem cell graft donor, taken from the stem cell graft. These receptors all come from a human donor who donated a stem cell graft to a child with combined immunodeficiency.

J is TRBJ2-7 and V is TRBV5-5, with 11 bases that match TRBD2. J gave up 6 bases and V 0 bases, and 8 bases lay outside the gene matches. Per germline, CDR1 SGHKS and CDR2 YYEKEE (reference sequence). This CDR3 has 16 residues. The CDR3 DNA follows: TGTGCCAGCAGCTTGGAACTAGCGGGAGTACTAGGCGAGCAGTACTTC. It yields the protein CASSLELAGVLGEQYF.

This clonotype was seen ten or more times. The V call is TRBV6-5, the J call TRBJ1-1, with D uncertain. V dropped 8 bases and J dropped 0 bases, with 16 bases sitting between them. The germline V gene has CDR1 MNHEY and CDR2 SVGAGI. This CDR3 has 15 residues. DNA for the CDR3: TGTGCCAGCGCTCCTGCTGCTGGGCTGAACACTGAAGCTTTCTTT. Translated, it gives CASAPAAGLNTEAFF.

V is TRBV2 and J is TRBJ2-5; the D gene is possibly TRBD1 (6 bases). The CDR3 consists of 13 residues. The V gene's germline CDR1 is SNHLY and CDR2 FYNNEI. Trimming took off 5 bases at V and 3 bases at J, with 10 bases between the two ends. CDR3 sequence (DNA): TGTGCCAGCAGTAAGAACAGGGAAGAGACCCAGTACTTC. This sequence encodes CASSKNREETQYF.

The table lists this clonotype with many counts. The J gene is TRBJ2-1, the V gene TRBV27, with D possibly matching TRBD1 (5 bases). This CDR3 has 14 amino acids. Looked up from germline, CDR1 is MNHEY and CDR2 is SMNVEV (reference sequence). V lost 5 bases to trimming and J lost 3 bases, with 11 bases between them. Written as DNA, the CDR3 is TGTGCCAGCAGTATGTACAGGAGCTACAATGAGCAGTTCTTC. Translating gives CASSMYRSYNEQFF.

There are many counts of this clonotype. This sequence joins TRBV9 and TRBJ1-3; D call uncertain. The germline V and J ends were trimmed by 0 bases and 0 bases, with 13 bases remaining between them. Germline values: CDR1 SGDLS, CDR2 YYNGEE. CDR3 length: 17 amino acids. The CDR3 reads CASSVGPGRSSGNTIYF. As DNA, the CDR3 is TGTGCCAGCAGCGTAGGCCCAGGCCGATCCTCTGGAAACACCATATATTTT. Full variable domain (rest looked up from reference TRBV9 and TRBJ1-3): DSGVTQTPKHLITATGQRVTLRCSPRSGDLSVYWYQQSLDQGLQFLIQYYNGEERAKGNILERFSAQQFPDLHSELNLSSLELGDSALYFCASSVGPGRSSGNTIYFGEGSWLTVV.